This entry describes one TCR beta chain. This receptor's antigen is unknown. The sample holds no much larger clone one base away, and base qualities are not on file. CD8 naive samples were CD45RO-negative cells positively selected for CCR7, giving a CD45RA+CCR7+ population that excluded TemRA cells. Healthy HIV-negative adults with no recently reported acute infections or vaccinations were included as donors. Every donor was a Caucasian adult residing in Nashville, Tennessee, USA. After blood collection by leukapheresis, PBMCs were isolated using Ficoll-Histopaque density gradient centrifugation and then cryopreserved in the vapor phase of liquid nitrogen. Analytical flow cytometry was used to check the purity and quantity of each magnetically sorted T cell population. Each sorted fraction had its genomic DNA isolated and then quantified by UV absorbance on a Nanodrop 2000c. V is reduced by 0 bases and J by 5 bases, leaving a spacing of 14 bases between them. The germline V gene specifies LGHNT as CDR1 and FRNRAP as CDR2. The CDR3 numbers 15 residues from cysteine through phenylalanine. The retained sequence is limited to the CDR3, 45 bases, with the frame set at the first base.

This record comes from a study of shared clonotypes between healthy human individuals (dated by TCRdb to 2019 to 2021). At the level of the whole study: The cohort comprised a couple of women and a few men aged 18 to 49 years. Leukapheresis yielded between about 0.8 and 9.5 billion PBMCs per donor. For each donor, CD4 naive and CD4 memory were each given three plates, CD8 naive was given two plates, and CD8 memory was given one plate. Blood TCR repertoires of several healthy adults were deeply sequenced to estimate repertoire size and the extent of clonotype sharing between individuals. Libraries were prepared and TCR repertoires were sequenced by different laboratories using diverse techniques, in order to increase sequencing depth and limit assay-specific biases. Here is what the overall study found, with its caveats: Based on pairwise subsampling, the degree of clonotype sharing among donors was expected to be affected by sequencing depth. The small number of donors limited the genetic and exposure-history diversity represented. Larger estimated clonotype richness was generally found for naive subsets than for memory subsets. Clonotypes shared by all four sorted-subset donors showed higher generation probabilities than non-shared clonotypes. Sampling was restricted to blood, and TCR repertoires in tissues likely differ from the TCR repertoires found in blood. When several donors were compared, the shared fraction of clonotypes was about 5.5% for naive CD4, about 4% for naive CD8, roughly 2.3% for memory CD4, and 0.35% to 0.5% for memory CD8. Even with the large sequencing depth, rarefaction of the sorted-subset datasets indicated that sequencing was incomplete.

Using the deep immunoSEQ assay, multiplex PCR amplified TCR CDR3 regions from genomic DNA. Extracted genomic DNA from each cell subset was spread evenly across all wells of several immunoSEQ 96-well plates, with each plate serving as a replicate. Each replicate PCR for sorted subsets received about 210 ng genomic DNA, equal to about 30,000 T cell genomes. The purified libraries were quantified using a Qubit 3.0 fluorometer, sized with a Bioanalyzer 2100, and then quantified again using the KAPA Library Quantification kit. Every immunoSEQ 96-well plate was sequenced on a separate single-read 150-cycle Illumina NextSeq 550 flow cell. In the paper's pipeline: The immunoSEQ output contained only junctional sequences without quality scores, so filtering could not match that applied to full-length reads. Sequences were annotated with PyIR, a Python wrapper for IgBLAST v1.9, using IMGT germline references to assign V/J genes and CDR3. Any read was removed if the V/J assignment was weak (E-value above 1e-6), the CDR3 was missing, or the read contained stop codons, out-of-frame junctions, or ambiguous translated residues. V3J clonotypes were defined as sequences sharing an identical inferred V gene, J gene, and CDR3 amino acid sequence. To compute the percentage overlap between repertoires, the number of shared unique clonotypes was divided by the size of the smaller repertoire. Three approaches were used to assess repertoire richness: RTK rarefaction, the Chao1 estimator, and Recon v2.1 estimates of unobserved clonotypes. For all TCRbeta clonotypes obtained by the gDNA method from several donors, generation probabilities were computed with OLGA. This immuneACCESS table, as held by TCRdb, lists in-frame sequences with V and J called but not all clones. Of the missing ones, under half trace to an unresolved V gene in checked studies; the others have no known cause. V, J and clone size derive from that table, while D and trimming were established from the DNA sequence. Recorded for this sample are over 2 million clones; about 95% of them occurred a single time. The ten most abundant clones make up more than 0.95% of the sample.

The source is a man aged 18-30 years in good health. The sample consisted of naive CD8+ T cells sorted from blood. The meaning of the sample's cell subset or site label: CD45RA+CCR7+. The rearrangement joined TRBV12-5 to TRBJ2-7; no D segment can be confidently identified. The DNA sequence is TGTGCTAGTGGTTTGGTACCGTCTATTTTGGACGAGCAGTACTTC. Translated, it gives CASGLVPSILDEQYF.